The 25 T cell receptor beta chains below come from one sample, sequenced in a study of cytomegalovirus exposure and HLA in healthy donors. With 60 Vbeta and 13 Jbeta primers, the PCR was carried out. Using immunoSEQ multiplex PCR, the repertoire was profiled, and TCRdb retains in-frame clones only, with some absent. This table holds over 100,000 clones, around 80% found once. Material for sequencing was PBMCs. These receptors originate from a woman younger than 35 in good health and CMV-seropositive.

V and J are TRBV14 and TRBJ2-5; tentative D call: TRBD2 (6 bases). V was cut by 1 base and J by 4 bases, with 13 bases left in between. The CDR3 is 15 amino acids. Germline lookup yields CDR1 SGHDN and CDR2 FVKESK. The CDR3 DNA is TGTGCCAGCAGCCAAGCCGGGGCGGAGGGAGAGACCCAGTACTTC. Translating it yields CASSQAGAEGETQYF.

This chain uses TRBV29-1 with TRBJ2-5; D possibly corresponds to TRBD2 (6 bases). Trimming took off 4 bases at V and 5 bases at J, with 17 bases between the two ends. Germline V gene data show CDR1 as SQVTM and CDR2 as ANQGSEA. This CDR3 is built from 14 residues. The CDR3, as DNA: TGCAGCGTTGCCCTGGTGGGGGGTCAGGAGACCCAGTACTTC. Residues: CSVALVGGQETQYF.

Written as DNA, the CDR3 is TGTGCCATCAGTGATATACCGGGACAGACCCCGAACACTGAAGCTTTCTTT. This sequence encodes CAISDIPGQTPNTEAFF. This rearrangement joins TRBV10-3 to TRBJ1-1, with TRBD1 matching 7 bases. The CDR3 spans 17 residues. Germline CDR1 ENHRY, CDR2 SYGVKD. V lost 3 bases to trimming and J lost 1 base; unmatched junction nucleotides: 11.

This clone was counted once. The rearrangement joins TRBV2 to TRBJ1-2, with 8 positions matching TRBD1. The CDR3 has 14 residues. Trimming took 6 bases from V and 8 from J; bases not matched to a gene: 11. The germline CDR1 and CDR2 sequences are SNHLY and FYNNEI. The CDR3 sequence is CASRSDRGTGGYTF. CDR3 coding DNA: TGTGCCAGCAGGAGCGACAGGGGAACTGGGGGCTACACCTTC.

The rearrangement uses TRBV28 and TRBJ2-3; tentatively, D is TRBD1 (6 bases). Germline lookup yields CDR1 MDHEN and CDR2 SYDVKM. The V and J ends lost 6 bases and 9 bases respectively, with 10 bases between them. The CDR3 extends over 11 amino acids. CDR3 region: CASSLTGTQYF. The DNA for the CDR3 is TGTGCCAGCAGCCTGACAGGAACGCAGTATTTT.

V gene TRBV7-9 combines with J gene TRBJ2-1; D remains ambiguous. The CDR3 totals 12 residues. Trimming removed 2 bases from V and 9 bases from J, with 8 bases in between. Germline CDR1 and CDR2: SEHNR and FQNEAQ (reference sequence). Here the CDR3 reads CASSLLASEQFF. CDR3 nucleotides: TGTGCCAGCAGCTTACTGGCAAGTGAGCAGTTCTTC.

This rearrangement joins TRBV18 to TRBJ2-7, with D maybe TRBD2 (5 bases). CDR1 is KGHSH, CDR2 LQKENI, per germline. Trimming pared 5 bases from V and 3 bases from J, leaving 11 bases between. CDR3 size: 13 residues. The CDR3 coding sequence is TGTGCCAGCTCAGGAGGTGGGGACTACGAGCAGTACTTC. Amino acids: CASSGGGDYEQYF.

This chain connects TRBV2 to TRBJ1-1; D remains unclear. The CDR3 extends over 13 amino acids. Trimming removed 4 bases at V and 8 bases at J, with 14 bases between. The germline V gene has CDR1 SNHLY and CDR2 FYNNEI. CDR3 coding DNA: TGTGCCAGCAGTGGGGCCCAAAGATTGGAAGCTTTCTTT. Translation: CASSGAQRLEAFF.

V is TRBV9 and J is TRBJ2-1; 9 positions agree with TRBD2. Germline CDR1 is SGDLS and CDR2 is YYNGEE. This CDR3 contains 17 residues. The ends lost 0 bases at V and 7 bases at J; junction bases unmatched: 11. The CDR3 reads CASSVEWLAGGPNEQFF. As DNA, the CDR3 is TGTGCCAGCAGCGTAGAATGGTTGGCGGGGGGGCCAAATGAGCAGTTCTTC. The full variable domain, completed using reference TRBV9 and TRBJ2-1, is DSGVTQTPKHLITATGQRVTLRCSPRSGDLSVYWYQQSLDQGLQFLIQYYNGEERAKGNILERFSAQQFPDLHSELNLSSLELGDSALYFCASSVEWLAGGPNEQFFGPGTRLTVL.

The genes are TRBV6-1 and TRBJ1-4, with D perhaps TRBD1 (6 bases). Germline V gene data show CDR1 as MNHNS and CDR2 as SASEGT. V was shortened by 4 bases and J by 8 bases, with 14 bases between the two germline ends. The CDR3 is 14 residues long. This CDR3 is CASSGLGGREKLFF. The CDR3 DNA reads as TGTGCCAGCAGTGGTTTAGGGGGAAGGGAAAAACTGTTTTTT.

This chain joins TRBV2 and TRBJ2-5; 7 bases align to TRBD2. CDR3 length: 15 amino acids. Germline CDR1 SNHLY, CDR2 FYNNEI. V trimming: 8 bases; J trimming: 5 bases; junction bases outside the gene matches: 14. CDR3 sequence (DNA): TGTGCCAGCGGACGACTAGCAGCACCTGGGGAGACCCAGTACTTC. This translates into CASGRLAAPGETQYF.

This clone was detected once. The chain combines TRBV11-2 with TRBJ2-5; possible D gene TRBD1, 6 bases. The CDR3 is 15 residues long. Between the trimmed V and J ends, which lost 1 base and 2 bases, there was a span of 11 bases. Germline loops: CDR1 SGHAT, CDR2 FQNNGV. In DNA form, the CDR3 reads TGTGCCAGCAGCTTAGCCCGGACAGAGCAAGAGACCCAGTACTTC. Its translation: CASSLARTEQETQYF.

V and J are TRBV9 and TRBJ2-2; D may be TRBD1 (6 bases). In germline, CDR1 is SGDLS, CDR2 YYNGEE. V lost 6 bases and J lost 1, with 19 bases in between. This CDR3 is built from 17 residues. CDR3 in amino acids: CASTQSVLQGNTGELFF. CDR3 bases: TGTGCCAGCACCCAGTCCGTTTTACAGGGGAACACCGGGGAGCTGTTTTTT.

V and J are TRBV18 and TRBJ1-2, with D tentatively TRBD1 (5 bases). The CDR3 length is 14 residues. CDR1 and CDR2 from the germline V gene are KGHSH and LQKENI. The germline V and J ends were trimmed by 3 bases and 7 bases, with 15 bases remaining between them. The CDR3 spells CASSPSGAGIGYTF. The CDR3 DNA is TGTGCCAGCTCACCCTCTGGAGCAGGGATTGGCTACACCTTC.

The chain recombines TRBV7-9 with TRBJ1-2, with 7 bases lining up with TRBD1. The CDR3 is 16 amino acids. Germline V gives CDR1 SEHNR, CDR2 FQNEAQ (reference sequence). Germline trimming cut 5 bases from V and 3 bases from J; bases unmatched to any gene: 12. The DNA of the CDR3 is TGTGCCAGCAGCGCCGCACCGGGACAGAAAGACTATGGCTACACCTTC. Its translation: CASSAAPGQKDYGYTF.

V usage is TRBV5-6 and J usage is TRBJ1-3; D is perhaps TRBD1 (6 bases). The V gene's germline CDR1 is SGHDT and CDR2 YYEEEE. This CDR3 is 16 amino acids long. Between the trimmed V and J ends, which lost 1 base and 5 bases, there was a span of 16 bases. CDR3 loop: CASSLRWTDLRNTIYF. The DNA for the CDR3 is TGTGCCAGCAGCTTGCGGTGGACAGACCTACGAAACACCATATATTTT. Variable domain in full (rest from reference TRBV5-6 and TRBJ1-3): DAGVTQSPTHLIKTRGQQVTLRCSPKSGHDTVSWYQQALGQGPQFIFQYYEEEERQRGNFPDRFSGHQFPNYSSELNVNALLLGDSALYLCASSLRWTDLRNTIYFGEGSWLTVV.

This chain joins TRBV5-1 and TRBJ2-7; tentatively, D is TRBD1 (6 bases). V lost 3 bases and J lost 0, with 7 bases in between. The germline V gene encodes CDR1 SGHRS and CDR2 YFSETQ. The CDR3 runs to 13 residues. CDR3 loop: CASSWDNSYEQYF. CDR3 coding DNA: TGCGCCAGCAGCTGGGACAACTCCTACGAGCAGTACTTC. Looking up the rest from reference TRBV5-1 and TRBJ2-7 gives the full variable domain: KAGVTQTPRYLIKTRGQQVTLSCSPISGHRSVSWYQQTPGQGLQFLFEYFSETQRNKGNFPGRFSGRQFSNSRSEMNVSTLELGDSALYLCASSWDNSYEQYFGPGTRLTVT.

The chain carries TRBV19 and TRBJ1-2, with D possibly TRBD1 on 6 matching bases. The CDR3 spans 13 residues. Germline CDR1 reads LNHDA; CDR2 reads SQIVND (reference sequence). The V gene lost 8 bases and the J gene lost 4 bases, with 14 bases spanning the gap. The CDR3 here is CASSSGTSYGYTF. The CDR3 coding sequence is TGTGCCAGTTCTTCCGGGACATCCTATGGCTACACCTTC.

This chain connects TRBV25-1 to TRBJ2-5; 9 nucleotides line up with TRBD1. CDR1 is MGHDK and CDR2 is SYGVNS in the germline V gene. The CDR3 totals 16 residues. The junction had 5 bases not matched to a gene; V was cut back by 2 bases and J by 1 base. The CDR3 DNA reads TGTGCCAGCAGTGAACTCGGGACAGGGTTCCAAGAGACCCAGTACTTC. Translating it yields CASSELGTGFQETQYF.

CDR3 residues: CASSYRDSVKFYGYTF. For the CDR3, the DNA is TGTGCCAGCAGTTACCGGGACAGCGTTAAATTCTATGGCTACACCTTC. This rearrangement joins TRBV6-6 to TRBJ1-2, with 7 bases matching TRBD1. Germline V gives CDR1 MNHNY, CDR2 SVGAGI (reference sequence). V lost 2 bases to trimming and J lost 4 bases; unmatched junction nucleotides: 10. The CDR3 has 16 residues.

The chain joins TRBV5-6 to TRBJ2-3; 9 nucleotides align to TRBD1. This CDR3 has 15 residues. With 4 bases clipped from V and 5 bases from J, the junction kept 8 bases outside the gene matches. CDR1 SGHDT and CDR2 YYEEEE come from the germline V gene. CDR3 in DNA: TGTGCCAGCAGCGCACCCTGGACAGGGGTAGATACGCAGTATTTT. This sequence encodes CASSAPWTGVDTQYF.

CDR3: CASSAGRLADNEQFF. For the CDR3, the DNA is TGTGCCAGCAGCGCCGGAAGGCTAGCGGACAATGAGCAGTTCTTC. The genes are TRBV9 and TRBJ2-1, with TRBD2 matching over 7 bases. The CDR3 totals 15 residues. V was clipped by 3 bases and J by 5 bases; unmatched bases: 8. Germline CDR1 SGDLS, CDR2 YYNGEE. Combining the CDR3 with reference TRBV9 and TRBJ2-1 gives the whole variable domain DSGVTQTPKHLITATGQRVTLRCSPRSGDLSVYWYQQSLDQGLQFLIQYYNGEERAKGNILERFSAQQFPDLHSELNLSSLELGDSALYFCASSAGRLADNEQFFGPGTRLTVL.

This chain connects TRBV7-6 to TRBJ2-7; D is perhaps TRBD1 (5 bases). V dropped 5 bases and J dropped 2 bases, with 16 bases sitting between them. The CDR3 length is 15 residues. Germline assignment: CDR1 SGHVS and CDR2 FNYEAQ. CDR3 region: CASSLDEGATYEQYF. CDR3 DNA: TGTGCCAGCAGCCTCGATGAAGGGGCCACCTACGAGCAGTACTTC.

This sequence joins TRBV6-1 and TRBJ2-6; TRBD1 matches at 7 bases. The ends lost 5 bases at V and 2 bases at J; junction bases unmatched: 12. CDR1 MNHNS and CDR2 SASEGT come from the germline V gene. This CDR3 comprises 18 residues. In DNA form, the CDR3 reads TGTGCCAGCAGTAAAGACAGGGTGCTCCTAGCTGGGGCCAACGTCCTGACTTTC. This encodes CASSKDRVLLAGANVLTF.

V usage is TRBV28 and J usage is TRBJ2-4, with unresolved D. CDR3 size: 11 residues. Germline V gene lookup returns CDR1 MDHEN and CDR2 SYDVKM. V lost 8 bases and J 6 bases, leaving 8 bases between the germline ends. CDR3: CASRSINIQYF. The CDR3 DNA is TGTGCCAGCCGGTCCATAAACATTCAGTACTTC.